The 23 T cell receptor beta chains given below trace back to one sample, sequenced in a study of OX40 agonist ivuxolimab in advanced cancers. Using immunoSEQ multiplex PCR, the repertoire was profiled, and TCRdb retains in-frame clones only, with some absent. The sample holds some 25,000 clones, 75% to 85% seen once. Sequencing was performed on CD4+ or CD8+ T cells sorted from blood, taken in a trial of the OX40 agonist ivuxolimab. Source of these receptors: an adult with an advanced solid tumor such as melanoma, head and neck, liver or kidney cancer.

The CDR3 bases are TGCAGCGTTGACACTAGCGACAATGAGCAGTTCTTC. Its translation is CSVDTSDNEQFF. This rearrangement joins TRBV29-1 to TRBJ2-1, with 7 bases matching TRBD2. CDR3 length: 12 residues. The germline V gene encodes CDR1 SQVTM and CDR2 ANQGSEA. The V segment lost 3 bases and the J segment 5 bases; nucleotides outside the gene matches: 1.

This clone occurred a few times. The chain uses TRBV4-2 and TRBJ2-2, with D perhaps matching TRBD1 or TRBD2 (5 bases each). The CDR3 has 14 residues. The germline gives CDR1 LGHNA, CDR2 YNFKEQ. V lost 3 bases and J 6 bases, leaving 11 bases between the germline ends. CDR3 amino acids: CASSHLRGSGELFF. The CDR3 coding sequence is TGTGCCAGCAGCCACCTGAGGGGATCCGGGGAGCTGTTTTTT.

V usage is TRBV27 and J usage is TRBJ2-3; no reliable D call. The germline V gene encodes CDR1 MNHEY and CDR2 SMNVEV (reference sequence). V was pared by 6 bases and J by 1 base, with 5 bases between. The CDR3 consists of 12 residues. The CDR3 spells CASRVGTDTQYF. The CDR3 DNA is TGTGCCAGCAGGGTCGGCACAGATACGCAGTATTTT.

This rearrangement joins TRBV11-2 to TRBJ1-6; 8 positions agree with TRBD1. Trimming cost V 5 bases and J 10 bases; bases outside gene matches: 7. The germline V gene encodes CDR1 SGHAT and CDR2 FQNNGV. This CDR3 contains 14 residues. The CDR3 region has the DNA TGTGCCAGCAGCCGGACAGGGAATAGATCACCCCTCCACTTT. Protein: CASSRTGNRSPLHF. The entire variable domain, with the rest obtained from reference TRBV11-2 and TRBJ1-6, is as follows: EAGVAQSPRYKIIEKRQSVAFWCNPISGHATLYWYQQILGQGPKLLIQFQNNGVVDDSQLPKDRFSAERLKGVDSTLKIQPAKLEDSAVYLCASSRTGNRSPLHFGNGTRLTVT.

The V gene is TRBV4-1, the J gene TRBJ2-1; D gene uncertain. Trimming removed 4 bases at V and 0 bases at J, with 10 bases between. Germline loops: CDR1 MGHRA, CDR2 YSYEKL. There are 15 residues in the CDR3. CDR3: CASSPTFLSYNEQFF. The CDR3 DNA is TGCGCCAGCAGCCCCACGTTTCTCTCCTACAATGAGCAGTTCTTC.

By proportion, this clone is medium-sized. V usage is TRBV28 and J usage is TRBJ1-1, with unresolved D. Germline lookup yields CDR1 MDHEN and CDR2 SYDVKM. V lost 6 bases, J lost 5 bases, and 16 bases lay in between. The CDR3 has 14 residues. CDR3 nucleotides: TGTGCCAGCAGCCTAGACTATTCAGGTACTGAAGCTTTCTTT. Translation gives CASSLDYSGTEAFF.

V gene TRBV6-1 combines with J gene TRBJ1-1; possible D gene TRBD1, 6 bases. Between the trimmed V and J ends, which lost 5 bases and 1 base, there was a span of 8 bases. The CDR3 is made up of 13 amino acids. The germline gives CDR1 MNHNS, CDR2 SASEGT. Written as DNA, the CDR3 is TGTGCCAGCAGTAAGGGGGAGAACACTGAAGCTTTCTTT. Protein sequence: CASSKGENTEAFF.

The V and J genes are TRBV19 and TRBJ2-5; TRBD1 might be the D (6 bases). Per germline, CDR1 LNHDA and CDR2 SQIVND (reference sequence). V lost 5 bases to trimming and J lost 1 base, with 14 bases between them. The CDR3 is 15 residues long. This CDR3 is CASSPLRDTQETQYF. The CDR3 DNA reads TGTGCCAGTAGTCCCCTCCGGGACACCCAAGAGACCCAGTACTTC. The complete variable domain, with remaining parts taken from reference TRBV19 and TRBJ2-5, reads DGGITQSPKYLFRKEGQNVTLSCEQNLNHDAMYWYRQDPGQGLRLIYYSQIVNDFQKGDIAEGYSVSREKKESFPLTVTSAQKNPTAFYLCASSPLRDTQETQYFGPGTRLLVL.

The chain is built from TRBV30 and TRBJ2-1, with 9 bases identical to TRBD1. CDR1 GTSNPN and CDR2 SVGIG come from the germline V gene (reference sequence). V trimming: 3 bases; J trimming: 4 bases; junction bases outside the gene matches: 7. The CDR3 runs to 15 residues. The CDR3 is CAWSRDRVEYNEQFF. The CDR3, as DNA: TGTGCCTGGAGCCGGGACAGGGTCGAATACAATGAGCAGTTCTTC. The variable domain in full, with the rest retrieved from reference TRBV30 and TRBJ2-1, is SQTIHQWPATLVQPVGSPLSLECTVEGTSNPNLYWYRQAAGRGLQLLFYSVGIGQISSEVPQNLSASRPQDRQFILSSKKLLLSDSGFYLCAWSRDRVEYNEQFFGPGTRLTVL.

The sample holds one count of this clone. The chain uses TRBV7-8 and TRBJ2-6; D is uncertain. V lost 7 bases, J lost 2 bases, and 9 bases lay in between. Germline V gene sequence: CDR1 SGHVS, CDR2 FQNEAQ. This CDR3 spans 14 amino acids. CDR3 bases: TGTGCCAGCACTGGTGAAACTGGGGCCAACGTCCTGACTTTC. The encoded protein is CASTGETGANVLTF.

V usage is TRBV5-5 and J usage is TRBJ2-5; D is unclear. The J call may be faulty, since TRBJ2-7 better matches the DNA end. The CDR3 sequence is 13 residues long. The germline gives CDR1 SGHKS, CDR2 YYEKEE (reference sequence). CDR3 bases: TGTGCCAGCAGCTTGGGGGCCTACTACGAGCAGTACTTC. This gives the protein CASSLGAYYEQYF.

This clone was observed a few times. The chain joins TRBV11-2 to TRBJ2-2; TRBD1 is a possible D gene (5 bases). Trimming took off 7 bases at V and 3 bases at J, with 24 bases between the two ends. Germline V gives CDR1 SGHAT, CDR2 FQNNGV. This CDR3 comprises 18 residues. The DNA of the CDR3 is TGTGCCAGCACCAAACCGCGGCAGGGCGGTTTGCACACCGGGGAGCTGTTTTTT. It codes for CASTKPRQGGLHTGELFF.

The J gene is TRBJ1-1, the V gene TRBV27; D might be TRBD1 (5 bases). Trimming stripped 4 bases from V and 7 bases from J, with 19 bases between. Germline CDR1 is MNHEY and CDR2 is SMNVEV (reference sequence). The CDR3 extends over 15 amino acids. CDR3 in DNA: TGTGCCAGCAGTTCCGCGCAAGACAGTCAAAATGAAGCTTTCTTT. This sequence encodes CASSSAQDSQNEAFF.

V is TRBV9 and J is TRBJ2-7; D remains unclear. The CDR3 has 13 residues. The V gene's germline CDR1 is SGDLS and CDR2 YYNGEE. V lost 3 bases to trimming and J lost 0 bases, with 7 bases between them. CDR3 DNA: TGTGCCAGCAGCGGGACGTTCTCCTACGAGCAGTACTTC. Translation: CASSGTFSYEQYF.

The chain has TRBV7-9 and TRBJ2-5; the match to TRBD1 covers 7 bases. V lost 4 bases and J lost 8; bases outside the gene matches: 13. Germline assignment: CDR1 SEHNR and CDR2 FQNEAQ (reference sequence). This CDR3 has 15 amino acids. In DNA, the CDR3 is TGTGCCAGCAGCTCAGGACAGGCCCTAAGAGAAACCCAGTACTTC. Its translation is CASSSGQALRETQYF.

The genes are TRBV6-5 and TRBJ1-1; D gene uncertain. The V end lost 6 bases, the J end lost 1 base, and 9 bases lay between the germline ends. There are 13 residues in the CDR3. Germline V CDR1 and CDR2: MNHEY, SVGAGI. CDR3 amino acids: CASSLLGNTEAFF. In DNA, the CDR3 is TGTGCCAGCAGCCTGCTGGGGAACACTGAAGCTTTCTTT.

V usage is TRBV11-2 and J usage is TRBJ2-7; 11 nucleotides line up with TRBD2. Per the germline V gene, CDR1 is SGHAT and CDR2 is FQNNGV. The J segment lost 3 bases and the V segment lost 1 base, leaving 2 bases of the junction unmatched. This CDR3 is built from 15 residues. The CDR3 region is CASSLAGTSGYEQYF. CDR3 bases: TGTGCCAGCAGCTTAGCCGGGACTAGCGGCTACGAGCAGTACTTC.

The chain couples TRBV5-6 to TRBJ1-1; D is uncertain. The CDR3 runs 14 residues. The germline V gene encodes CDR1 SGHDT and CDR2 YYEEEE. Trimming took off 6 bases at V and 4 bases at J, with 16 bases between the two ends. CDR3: CASNLAVAGTEAFF. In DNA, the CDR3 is TGTGCCAGCAACCTTGCGGTGGCAGGCACTGAAGCTTTCTTT. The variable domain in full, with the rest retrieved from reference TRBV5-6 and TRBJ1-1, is DAGVTQSPTHLIKTRGQQVTLRCSPKSGHDTVSWYQQALGQGPQFIFQYYEEEERQRGNFPDRFSGHQFPNYSSELNVNALLLGDSALYLCASNLAVAGTEAFFGQGTRLTVV.

The CDR3: CASSLDSGAHEQFF. CDR3 sequence (DNA): TGTGCCAGCAGCTTAGATTCTGGGGCGCATGAGCAGTTCTTC. The chain links TRBV11-2 to TRBJ2-1; weak D call: TRBD1 (5 bases). Germline CDR1 reads SGHAT; CDR2 reads FQNNGV. There are 14 residues in the CDR3. Trimming took off 0 bases at V and 8 bases at J, with 11 bases between the two ends.

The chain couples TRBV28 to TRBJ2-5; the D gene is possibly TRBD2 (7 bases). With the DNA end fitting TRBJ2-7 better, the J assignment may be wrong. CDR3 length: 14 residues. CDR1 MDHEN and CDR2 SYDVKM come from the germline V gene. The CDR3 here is CASSLVGGQDEQYF. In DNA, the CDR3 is TGTGCCAGCAGTTTGGTGGGGGGGCAGGACGAGCAGTACTTC.

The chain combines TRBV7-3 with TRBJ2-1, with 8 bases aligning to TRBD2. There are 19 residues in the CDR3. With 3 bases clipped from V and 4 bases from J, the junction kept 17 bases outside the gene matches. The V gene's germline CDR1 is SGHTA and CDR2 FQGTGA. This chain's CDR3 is CASSLGGREAPYLYNEQFF. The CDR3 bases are TGTGCCAGCAGCTTGGGAGGGCGGGAGGCCCCCTACCTTTACAATGAGCAGTTCTTC.

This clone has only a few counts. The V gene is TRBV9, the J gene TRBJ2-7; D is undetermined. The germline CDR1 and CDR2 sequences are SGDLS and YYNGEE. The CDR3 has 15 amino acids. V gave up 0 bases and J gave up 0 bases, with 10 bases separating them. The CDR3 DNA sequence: TGTGCCAGCAGCGTAGACGACGGTAGCTCCTACGAGCAGTACTTC. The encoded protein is CASSVDDGSSYEQYF.

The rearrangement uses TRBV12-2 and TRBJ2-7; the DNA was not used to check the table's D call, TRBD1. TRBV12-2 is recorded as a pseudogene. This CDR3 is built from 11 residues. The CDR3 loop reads CASRFTDEQYF. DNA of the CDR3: TGTGCAAGTCGCTTTACAGACGAGCAGTACTTC.